This is a list of T cell receptor beta chains from one sample in a study of human versus mouse CDR3 diversity and MHC coevolution. Here immunoSEQ multiplex PCR was the method, and the copy in TCRdb shows in-frame clones only, minus some. The sample has about 77,000 clones, 85% to 95% seen once; the top ten hold roughly 0.16%. Material: naive CD4+ T cells from blood. The receptors shown here come from a person between 30 and 69 years old in good health. CDR3s include the opening cysteine and the closing phenylalanine or tryptophan. A D gene is named only where the DNA matches it firmly. Size tells how often a clone was seen (once, few, many) or the class of an expanded clone, and some rows leave it out.

V gene: TRBV11-2
D gene: NA
J gene: TRBJ2-7
clone size: NA
CDR3 DNA: TGTGCCAGCAGCTTAGTTACGAATCGGGCGACTAACTACGAGCAGTACTTC
CDR3 protein: CASSLVTNRATNYEQYF

V gene: TRBV18
D gene: NA
J gene: TRBJ2-7
clone size: once
CDR3 DNA: TGTGCCAGCTCACCGAGCTCCTACGAGCAGTACTTC
CDR3 protein: CASSPSSYEQYF

V gene: TRBV30
D gene: NA
J gene: TRBJ1-4
clone size: NA
CDR3 DNA: TGTGCCTGGAGACCGACAACAACTAATGAAAAACTGTTTTTT
CDR3 protein: CAWRPTTTNEKLFF

V gene: TRBV2
D gene: NA
J gene: TRBJ2-7
clone size: NA
CDR3 DNA: TGTGCCACCAAAGGGGGGGCGAGCGTCGTCTACGAGCAGTACTTC
CDR3 protein: CATKGGASVVYEQYF

V gene: TRBV28
D gene: TRBD1
J gene: TRBJ1-5
clone size: NA
CDR3 DNA: TGTGCCAGCAGTTCCCCCTTGGGGACAGGGATGATAAATCAGCCCCAGCATTTT
CDR3 protein: CASSSPLGTGMINQPQHF

V gene: TRBV7-6
D gene: NA
J gene: TRBJ2-5
clone size: NA
CDR3 DNA: TGTGCCAGCAGCCCCCCTACTCAAGAGACCCAGTACTTC
CDR3 protein: CASSPPTQETQYF

V gene: TRBV2
D gene: TRBD2
J gene: TRBJ2-3
clone size: once
CDR3 DNA: TGTGCCAGCGGCGGGGGGCTTACAGATACGCAGTATTTT
CDR3 protein: CASGGGLTDTQYF

V gene: TRBV10-3
D gene: NA
J gene: TRBJ1-2
clone size: NA
CDR3 DNA: TGTGCCATCAGTTTACAGGATAACTATGGCTACACCTTC
CDR3 protein: CAISLQDNYGYTF

V gene: TRBV19
D gene: NA
J gene: TRBJ2-7
clone size: NA
CDR3 DNA: TGTGCCAGTAGCCCGAGGCAGGGTCCCACAAGCTCCTACGAGCAGTACTTC
CDR3 protein: CASSPRQGPTSSYEQYF

V gene: TRBV29-1
D gene: TRBD2
J gene: TRBJ2-7
clone size: NA
CDR3 DNA: TGCAGCACTTTCAAGGGGAGGGAGTTCGCCTACGAGCAGTACTTC
CDR3 protein: CSTFKGREFAYEQYF

V gene: TRBV4-1
D gene: NA
J gene: TRBJ2-5
clone size: NA
CDR3 DNA: TGCGCCAGCAGCCAATCCCCCATTGCGAGTACCCAGTACTTC
CDR3 protein: CASSQSPIASTQYF

V gene: TRBV10-3
D gene: NA
J gene: TRBJ2-1
clone size: NA
CDR3 DNA: TGTGCCATCAGCTTACCGGGACGGGACAACAATGAGCAGTTCTTC
CDR3 protein: CAISLPGRDNNEQFF

V gene: TRBV7-9
D gene: NA
J gene: TRBJ1-1
clone size: few
CDR3 DNA: TGTGCCAGCAGATTGGACTGGAACACTGAAGCTTTCTTT
CDR3 protein: CASRLDWNTEAFF

V gene: TRBV4-1
D gene: NA
J gene: TRBJ1-2
clone size: NA
CDR3 DNA: TGCGCCAGCAGCCAAAAAGGTCCAGGGGATGACTATGGCTACACCTTC
CDR3 protein: CASSQKGPGDDYGYTF

V gene: TRBV19
D gene: TRBD1
J gene: TRBJ1-3
clone size: NA
CDR3 DNA: TGTGCCAGTAGTATCGGGACAGGGACCTCTGGAAACACCATATATTTT
CDR3 protein: CASSIGTGTSGNTIYF

V gene: TRBV7-2
D gene: NA
J gene: TRBJ2-7
clone size: NA
CDR3 DNA: TGTGCCAGCACCCCGCCCCCAGCCCGGGGCGAGCAGTACTTC
CDR3 protein: CASTPPPARGEQYF

V gene: TRBV5-1
D gene: TRBD2
J gene: TRBJ2-3
clone size: NA
CDR3 DNA: TGCGCCAGCAGCCCTCGGAGGAGCGGGAGGGTCGGGAGCACAGATACGCAGTATTTT
CDR3 protein: CASSPRRSGRVGSTDTQYF

V gene: TRBV4-1
D gene: NA
J gene: TRBJ2-1
clone size: NA
CDR3 DNA: TGCGCCAGCAGCCGAGGCCGGGACAATGAGCAGTTCTTC
CDR3 protein: CASSRGRDNEQFF

V gene: TRBV7-9
D gene: TRBD1
J gene: TRBJ1-2
clone size: NA
CDR3 DNA: TGTGCCAGCAGCGGATGGACAGGGGGTTGGGGCTACACCTTC
CDR3 protein: CASSGWTGGWGYTF

V gene: TRBV15
D gene: NA
J gene: TRBJ2-1
clone size: NA
CDR3 DNA: TGTGCCACCAGCAGAGTACAGTCTTTTGAACAGTTCTTC
CDR3 protein: CATSRVQSFEQFF

V gene: TRBV18
D gene: TRBD1
J gene: TRBJ1-2
clone size: NA
CDR3 DNA: TGTGCCAGCTCACCGGGACAGGGCGCCCTATGGGATGGCTACACCTTC
CDR3 protein: CASSPGQGALWDGYTF

V gene: TRBV19
D gene: NA
J gene: TRBJ1-1
clone size: NA
CDR3 DNA: TGTGCCAGTAGTATTTCCCGCGCCGGTGAAGCTTTCTTT
CDR3 protein: CASSISRAGEAFF